Below are 4 T cell receptor beta chains sequenced from a single sample in a study of T cells in Graves' hyperthyroidism and ophthalmopathy. Using RNA transcripts as the source, TCR beta CDR3 regions were amplified. When the TCR CDR3 underwent first-round RT-PCR, the HTBI primer set was used. TCRdb reanalysed the multiplex PCR reads using MiXCR and keeps one entry per CDR3 protein. The table has 450,000 to 500,000 distinct CDR3 sequences, roughly 23% seen once. The source material was blood. These receptors were taken from a woman aged 70-85 years with Graves' ophthalmopathy.

The CDR3, as DNA: TGCGCCAGCAGCTTTCCAGCGGGACTAGCGGGAGCTTACAATGAGCAGTTCTTC. Residues: CASSFPAGLAGAYNEQFF. This chain joins TRBV5-1 and TRBJ2-1; TRBD2 matches 14 bases. The CDR3 is made up of 18 amino acids. With 2 bases clipped from V and 4 bases from J, the junction kept 8 bases outside the gene matches. Germline lookup yields CDR1 SGHRS and CDR2 YFSETQ.

This clonotype was seen ten or more times. The chain recombines TRBV2 with TRBJ2-1, with TRBD2 matching 10 bases. The length of the CDR3 is 16 residues. Germline V gives CDR1 SNHLY, CDR2 FYNNEI. The junction had 9 bases not matched to a gene; V was cut back by 6 bases and J by 4 bases. The CDR3 coding sequence is TGTGCCAGCAGCGCGCCGGGACTAGCGTTATACAATGAGCAGTTCTTC. Its protein is CASSAPGLALYNEQFF. The full variable domain, rest sourced from reference TRBV2 and TRBJ2-1, is EPEVTQTPSHQVTQMGQEVILRCVPISNHLYFYWYRQILGQKVEFLVSFYNNEISEKSEIFDDQFSVERPDGSNFTLKIRSTKLEDSAMYFCASSAPGLALYNEQFFGPGTRLTVL.

This clonotype appeared a few times. The V and J genes are TRBV6-1 and TRBJ1-5; D is uncertain. The CDR3 has 13 residues. V was cut by 1 base and J by 6 bases, with 7 bases left in between. Germline lookup yields CDR1 MNHNS and CDR2 SASEGT. The CDR3 sequence is CASSEVGFQPQHF. In nucleotides, the CDR3 is TGTGCCAGCAGTGAAGTAGGGTTTCAGCCCCAGCATTTT.

V and J are TRBV20-1 and TRBJ1-5; TRBD1 might be the D (5 bases). V was shortened by 1 base and J by 2 bases, with 15 bases between the two germline ends. Germline V gene lookup returns CDR1 DFQATT and CDR2 SNEGSKA (reference sequence). This CDR3 spans 16 amino acids. The CDR3 here is CSARGQGRYGNQPQHF. For the CDR3, the DNA is TGCAGTGCTAGAGGGCAGGGTAGATACGGCAATCAGCCCCAGCATTTT.